A selection of T cell receptor beta chains follows, all from one sample in a study of Graves' ophthalmopathy and Graves' hyperthyroidism. Using its own MiXCR run on the multiplex PCR reads, TCRdb lists one record per CDR3 protein. The repertoire holds about 620,000 distinct CDR3 sequences, over 20% seen once, with roughly 7.4% in the top ten. The sequenced sample was peripheral blood. The receptor source for this set is a woman under 30 with stable Graves' hyperthyroidism. Some clones in this sample may be carry-over from other donors' samples. Both conserved end residues are part of each CDR3. The D gene is left open where the match is weak. The size field is filled for only some rows; it gives once, few, many or a size class.

abundance: many; j_gene: TRBJ2-5; len: 16; v_gene: TRBV12-3/TRBV12-4; d_gene: .; CDR3aa: CASSPIKKQGRETQYF; CDR3nt: TGTGCCAGCAGTCCGATAAAAAAACAGGGCCGAGAGACCCAGTACTTC
abundance: many; j_gene: TRBJ2-2; len: 13; v_gene: TRBV7-2; d_gene: .; CDR3aa: CASSLERGGELFF; CDR3nt: TGTGCCAGCAGCTTAGAACGGGGCGGGGAGCTGTTTTTT
abundance: .; j_gene: TRBJ2-7; len: 15; v_gene: TRBV7-3; d_gene: .; CDR3aa: CASSLRPAADYEQYF; CDR3nt: TGTGCCAGCAGCTTAAGGCCAGCAGCGGATTACGAGCAGTACTTC
abundance: many; j_gene: TRBJ1-1; len: 15; v_gene: TRBV6-1; d_gene: TRBD1; CDR3aa: CASSESGRGYTEAFF; CDR3nt: TGTGCCAGCAGTGAAAGCGGCAGGGGGTATACTGAAGCTTTCTTT
abundance: many; j_gene: TRBJ1-2; len: 15; v_gene: TRBV6-1; d_gene: .; CDR3aa: CASFSKQDSNYGYTF; CDR3nt: TGTGCCAGCTTCAGTAAACAGGATTCTAACTATGGCTACACCTTC
abundance: many; j_gene: TRBJ2-5; len: 14; v_gene: TRBV4-1; d_gene: .; CDR3aa: CASSQPGNWPTQYF; CDR3nt: TGCGCCAGCAGCCAACCTGGGAATTGGCCGACCCAGTACTTC
abundance: many; j_gene: TRBJ1-2; len: 16; v_gene: TRBV6-5; d_gene: .; CDR3aa: CASSYSKDIANYGYTF; CDR3nt: TGTGCCAGCAGTTACTCGAAAGATATAGCTAACTATGGCTACACCTTC
abundance: many; j_gene: TRBJ1-1; len: 16; v_gene: TRBV19; d_gene: .; CDR3aa: CASSPPSRSLEGEAFF; CDR3nt: TGTGCCAGTAGTCCCCCGTCTAGGTCCCTGGAGGGTGAAGCTTTCTTT
abundance: many; j_gene: TRBJ2-2; len: 17; v_gene: TRBV5-1; d_gene: .; CDR3aa: CASSLAQPRRITGELFF; CDR3nt: TGCGCCAGCAGCTTGGCCCAGCCCAGGAGAATCACCGGGGAGCTGTTTTTT
abundance: .; j_gene: TRBJ2-7; len: 11; v_gene: TRBV2; d_gene: .; CDR3aa: CASSEIKEQYF; CDR3nt: TGTGCCAGCAGTGAGATAAAAGAGCAGTACTTC
abundance: .; j_gene: TRBJ1-1; len: 16; v_gene: TRBV19; d_gene: .; CDR3aa: CASLRTSTTMNTEACF; CDR3nt: TGTGCCAGCCTCCGTACGTCAACCACGATGAACACTGAAGCTTGCTTT
abundance: .; j_gene: TRBJ2-4; len: 15; v_gene: TRBV3-1; d_gene: .; CDR3aa: CASSQGGAGGNIQYF; CDR3nt: TGTGCCAGCAGCCAAGGGGGGGCCGGAGGAAACATTCAGTACTTC
abundance: many; j_gene: TRBJ2-7; len: 14; v_gene: TRBV6-5; d_gene: .; CDR3aa: CASSLRQGNDEQYF; CDR3nt: TGTGCCAGCAGTTTGAGGCAGGGGAACGACGAGCAGTACTTC
abundance: many; j_gene: TRBJ2-5; len: 13; v_gene: TRBV29-1; d_gene: .; CDR3aa: CSVEGRGKETQYF; CDR3nt: TGCAGCGTTGAGGGGAGGGGGAAAGAGACCCAGTACTTC
abundance: few; j_gene: TRBJ2-1; len: 16; v_gene: TRBV5-1; d_gene: .; CDR3aa: CASSLAGIGSYNEQFF; CDR3nt: TGCGCCAGCAGCTTGGCAGGGATCGGTTCCTACAATGAGCAGTTCTTC
abundance: few; j_gene: TRBJ2-7; len: 13; v_gene: TRBV3-1; d_gene: TRBD1; CDR3aa: CASTRTGAHEQYF; CDR3nt: TGTGCCAGCACCAGGACAGGGGCCCACGAGCAGTACTTC
abundance: many; j_gene: TRBJ1-1; len: 14; v_gene: TRBV12-3/TRBV12-4; d_gene: .; CDR3aa: CASSAHRVNTEAFF; CDR3nt: TGTGCCAGCAGTGCCCACAGGGTGAACACTGAAGCTTTCTTT
abundance: many; j_gene: TRBJ2-7; len: 15; v_gene: TRBV7-9; d_gene: TRBD1; CDR3aa: CASSQIQGVSYEQYF; CDR3nt: TGTGCCAGCAGCCAGATACAGGGGGTTTCCTACGAGCAGTACTTC
abundance: many; j_gene: TRBJ2-7; len: 12; v_gene: TRBV12-3/TRBV12-4; d_gene: TRBD2; CDR3aa: CASSSIAGGYYF; CDR3nt: TGTGCCAGCAGTTCTATCGCGGGGGGGTACTACTTC
abundance: .; j_gene: TRBJ2-2; len: 14; v_gene: TRBV3-1; d_gene: .; CDR3aa: CASSPDPGSRELFF; CDR3nt: TGTGCCAGCAGCCCCGACCCAGGGAGCAGGGAGCTGTTTTTT
abundance: .; j_gene: TRBJ1-6; len: 14; v_gene: TRBV27; d_gene: TRBD1; CDR3aa: CASKLGQNNSPLHF; CDR3nt: TGTGCCAGCAAGCTGGGACAGAATAATTCACCCCTCCACTTT
abundance: many; j_gene: TRBJ2-7; len: 17; v_gene: TRBV3-1; d_gene: TRBD2; CDR3aa: CASSHVGLAGDPTDQYF; CDR3nt: TGTGCCAGCAGCCATGTTGGTCTAGCGGGGGACCCGACCGACCAGTACTTC
abundance: many; j_gene: TRBJ2-7; len: 14; v_gene: TRBV6-1; d_gene: .; CDR3aa: CASRGAVTGYEQYF; CDR3nt: TGTGCCAGCAGGGGGGCAGTAACAGGCTACGAGCAGTACTTC
abundance: once; j_gene: TRBJ2-7; len: 15; v_gene: TRBV4-1; d_gene: TRBD2; CDR3aa: CASSPAGGLVYEQYF; CDR3nt: TGCGCCAGCAGCCCCGCGGGGGGGCTAGTCTACGAGCAGTACTTC
abundance: .; j_gene: TRBJ2-1; len: 19; v_gene: TRBV11-2; d_gene: TRBD1; CDR3aa: CASTGGDRVRFRDYNEQFF; CDR3nt: TGTGCCAGCACTGGGGGGGACAGGGTTCGATTTAGGGACTACAATGAGCAGTTCTTC
abundance: many; j_gene: TRBJ2-5; len: 14; v_gene: TRBV28; d_gene: .; CDR3aa: CASSRQGNAETQYF; CDR3nt: TGTGCCAGCAGTCGTCAGGGTAACGCGGAGACCCAGTACTTC
abundance: many; j_gene: TRBJ2-5; len: 20; v_gene: TRBV7-6; d_gene: .; CDR3aa: CASSSAMPRSGEVLSETQYF; CDR3nt: TGTGCCAGCAGCTCCGCGATGCCGCGGTCAGGGGAGGTGTTGTCAGAGACCCAGTACTTC
abundance: many; j_gene: TRBJ1-1; len: 15; v_gene: TRBV6-1; d_gene: .; CDR3aa: CASSPTIGSGTEAFF; CDR3nt: TGTGCCAGCAGTCCCACCATTGGGTCTGGCACTGAAGCTTTCTTT
abundance: many; j_gene: TRBJ1-6; len: 12; v_gene: TRBV20-1; d_gene: .; CDR3aa: CSATGGNSPLHF; CDR3nt: TGCAGTGCTACGGGAGGTAATTCACCCCTCCACTTT
abundance: few; j_gene: TRBJ1-4; len: 16; v_gene: TRBV18; d_gene: .; CDR3aa: CASSEQTAATNEKLFF; CDR3nt: TGTGCCAGCTCAGAGCAGACGGCCGCAACTAATGAAAAACTGTTTTTT
abundance: many; j_gene: TRBJ1-5; len: 17; v_gene: TRBV28; d_gene: .; CDR3aa: CASSLFPGKTSNQPQHF; CDR3nt: TGTGCCAGCAGTTTATTTCCAGGAAAAACGAGCAATCAGCCCCAGCATTTT
abundance: many; j_gene: TRBJ1-6; len: 15; v_gene: TRBV2; d_gene: .; CDR3aa: CASLGGLIYNSPLHF; CDR3nt: TGTGCCAGCCTCGGGGGGTTGATCTATAATTCACCCCTCCACTTT
abundance: many; j_gene: TRBJ1-2; len: 12; v_gene: TRBV6-5; d_gene: .; CDR3aa: CASSSLDYGYTF; CDR3nt: TGTGCCAGCAGTTCCTTGGACTATGGCTACACCTTC
abundance: .; j_gene: TRBJ1-5; len: 15; v_gene: TRBV4-1; d_gene: .; CDR3aa: CASSQVGLGNQPQHF; CDR3nt: TGCGCCAGCAGCCAAGTAGGGTTGGGCAATCAGCCCCAGCATTTT
abundance: few; j_gene: TRBJ2-7; len: 12; v_gene: TRBV12-3/TRBV12-4; d_gene: TRBD2; CDR3aa: CASSGTSPEQYF; CDR3nt: TGTGCCAGCAGTGGGACTAGCCCCGAGCAGTACTTC
abundance: many; j_gene: TRBJ2-5; len: 19; v_gene: TRBV28; d_gene: TRBD2; CDR3aa: CASSSVRLAGANVAETQYF; CDR3nt: TGTGCCAGCAGTTCCGTACGACTAGCGGGAGCGAATGTAGCAGAGACCCAGTACTTC
abundance: .; j_gene: TRBJ1-6; len: 14; v_gene: TRBV12-3/TRBV12-4; d_gene: .; CDR3aa: CASSLEGPNSPLHF; CDR3nt: TGTGCCAGCAGTTTAGAGGGGCCAAATTCACCCCTCCACTTT
abundance: few; j_gene: TRBJ1-1; len: 14; v_gene: TRBV29-1; d_gene: .; CDR3aa: CSVEVSGQDTESFF; CDR3nt: TGCAGCGTTGAAGTCTCCGGACAAGACACTGAATCTTTCTTT
abundance: few; j_gene: TRBJ2-7; len: 14; v_gene: TRBV3-1; d_gene: .; CDR3aa: CASSQGTQRSEQYF; CDR3nt: TGTGCCAGCAGCCAAGGTACACAGAGGTCCGAGCAGTACTTC
abundance: .; j_gene: TRBJ2-7; len: 15; v_gene: TRBV30; d_gene: .; CDR3aa: CAWSVSGRGGHEQYF; CDR3nt: TGTGCCTGGAGTGTATCGGGCAGGGGTGGCCACGAGCAGTACTTC
abundance: many; j_gene: TRBJ1-1; len: 13; v_gene: TRBV6-1; d_gene: .; CDR3aa: CASRGTVNTEAFF; CDR3nt: TGCGCCAGCAGAGGAACGGTAAACACTGAAGCTTTCTTT
abundance: .; j_gene: TRBJ1-2; len: 17; v_gene: TRBV3-1; d_gene: TRBD1; CDR3aa: CASSRGQGARWGYGYTF; CDR3nt: TGTGCCAGCAGCCGCGGACAGGGGGCGAGGTGGGGCTATGGCTACACCTTC
abundance: many; j_gene: TRBJ1-2; len: 12; v_gene: TRBV24-1; d_gene: .; CDR3aa: CATRDLNYGYTF; CDR3nt: TGTGCCACCCGGGACCTAAACTATGGCTACACCTTC